This T cell receptor beta chain originates from a study of T cells in Graves' hyperthyroidism and ophthalmopathy. Study summary: Peripheral blood specimens were obtained at initial diagnosis, prior to any treatment.

This CDR3 comprises 14 residues. Trimming left V 0 bases short and J 4 bases short, with 9 bases between. In germline, CDR1 is WSHSY, CDR2 SAAADI. Regions amplified from RNA transcripts were the TCR beta CDR3 regions. TCR CDR3 regions were first amplified by RT-PCR with HTBI primers. TCRdb called the multiplex PCR reads again in MiXCR, with one record for every CDR3 protein. Of about 350,000 distinct CDR3 sequences listed, 15% to 20% are singletons. The clonotype comes from a woman between 40 and 55 years old with Graves' ophthalmopathy. The sample taken for sequencing was blood. This sequence joins TRBV10-2 and TRBJ1-1; D remains unclear. CDR3 DNA sequence: TGCGCCAGCAGTGAGTCGAAGGTATTCACTGAAGCTTTCTTT. It specifies CASSESKVFTEAFF.